This T cell receptor (beta chain) was found in a study of T cells in narcolepsy. General study results and limits: Blood of same and different patients, but not healthy controls, reportedly held recurring autoreactive clonotypes. Autoreactive clone sequences were missing from some blood memory CD4+ repertoires. Same-patient CSF and blood CD4+ T cell clonotypes included HCRT-specific and TRIB2-specific autoreactive ones.

There are 17 residues in the CDR3. Germline assignment: CDR1 SGHAT and CDR2 FQNNGV. V shed 3 bases and J 3 bases; nucleotides not matched to a gene: 8. On this clone: Its antigen remains unidentified.

The assay was immunoSEQ multiplex PCR, and TCRdb's table has in-frame clones only and misses some. The table includes some 30,000 clones, around 86% detected once. The sequencing sample was made of memory (CD45RA-) CD4+ T cells from blood. This TCR came from a human donor in good health. This chain links TRBV11-2 with TRBJ2-1; 10 bases are a match to TRBD2. CDR3 sequence (DNA): TGTGCCAGCAGCTTCCGACCCATAGCGGGGGGCTACAATGAGCAGTTCTTC. Encoded protein: CASSFRPIAGGYNEQFF. Based on the CDR3 plus reference TRBV11-2 and TRBJ2-1, the full variable domain is EAGVAQSPRYKIIEKRQSVAFWCNPISGHATLYWYQQILGQGPKLLIQFQNNGVVDDSQLPKDRFSAERLKGVDSTLKIQPAKLEDSAVYLCASSFRPIAGGYNEQFFGPGTRLTVL.